This T cell receptor beta chain was found in a study of T cell clones after liver transplantation. The wider study: A pre-transplant mixed lymphocyte reaction with TCRbeta sequencing defined graft-donor-reactive clones followed in post-transplant blood. Tolerant meant at least one year fully off immunosuppression without liver enzymes above twice normal.

This clone was seen only a few times. Unstimulated PBMCs were sorted into CD3+CD4+ and CD3+CD8+ populations. TCRdb keeps only in-frame clones here, not all; method: immunoSEQ multiplex PCR. The sample holds over 70,000 clones; about four fifths are singletons and the top ten take about 0.79%. Per germline, CDR1 SGDLS and CDR2 YYNGEE. This CDR3 comprises 13 residues. V gave up 0 bases and J gave up 5 bases, with 5 bases separating them. The V call is TRBV9, the J call TRBJ2-2; no clear D. This TCR was sampled from a human patient who received a liver transplant. Some T cells may arise from the graft donor. The source material was CD4+ T cells from blood, sampled 12 months after liver transplant. Here the CDR3 reads CASSVVSTGELFF. The CDR3 coding sequence is TGTGCCAGCAGCGTAGTCTCGACCGGGGAGCTGTTTTTT. The full variable domain, its missing parts supplied by reference TRBV9 and TRBJ2-2, is DSGVTQTPKHLITATGQRVTLRCSPRSGDLSVYWYQQSLDQGLQFLIQYYNGEERAKGNILERFSAQQFPDLHSELNLSSLELGDSALYFCASSVVSTGELFFGEGSRLTVL.